A single sample is the source of the 30 T cell receptor beta chains below, sequenced in a study of T cell changes during pregnancy in multiple sclerosis. Clones were sequenced by immunoSEQ multiplex PCR, and TCRdb holds only the in-frame ones, with some missing. Seen here are about 83,000 clones, 90% to 95% observed once, and the top ten hold over 0.95%. The sequenced sample was peripheral blood, obtained in the second trimester of pregnancy. The receptors come from a female donor with multiple sclerosis, enrolled in a pregnancy study.

The chain links TRBV6-1 to TRBJ2-7; TRBD1 might be the D (6 bases). The V gene's germline CDR1 is MNHNS and CDR2 SASEGT. The CDR3 totals 16 residues. V lost 0 bases and J 4 bases, leaving 16 bases between the germline ends. The chain's CDR3 is CASSEAETGGGYEQYF. The CDR3 region has the DNA TGTGCCAGCAGTGAAGCGGAGACAGGCGGCGGTTACGAGCAGTACTTC.

The chain has TRBV6-4 and TRBJ1-1; D is uncertain. Trimming shortened V by 4 bases and J by 0 bases, and 6 bases separated the two germline ends. CDR3 size: 13 residues. Germline V lookup: CDR1 MRHNA, CDR2 SNTAGT. CDR3: CASSVTVNTEAFF. CDR3 bases: TGTGCCAGCAGTGTTACAGTGAACACTGAAGCTTTCTTT.

The chain is built from TRBV7-9 and TRBJ2-2, with a weak D call TRBD1 (5 bases). Trimming left V 4 bases short and J 0 bases short, with 21 bases between. Per the germline V gene, CDR1 is SEHNR and CDR2 is FQNEAQ (reference sequence). The CDR3 covers 19 residues. The CDR3 DNA follows: TGTGCCAGCAGCTCTCAGGGCCAGCCGGACCTAACGAACACCGGGGAGCTGTTTTTT. Translation gives CASSSQGQPDLTNTGELFF.

The CDR3 sequence is CASDPRGPGNTIYF. The CDR3 region has the DNA TGTGCCAGTGATCCCAGGGGGCCTGGAAACACCATATATTTT. The J gene is TRBJ1-3, the V gene TRBV19; 8 nucleotides match TRBD1. The germline V gene encodes CDR1 LNHDA and CDR2 SQIVND (reference sequence). This CDR3 has 14 residues. Losses at the gene ends were 8 bases for V and 2 bases for J; bases not matched to a gene: 5.

The chain is built from TRBV6-1 and TRBJ2-2; 8 bases are a match to TRBD1. The germline gives CDR1 MNHNS, CDR2 SASEGT. The V and J ends lost 4 bases and 6 bases, in that order; junction bases with no gene match: 10. The CDR3 spans 16 residues. The CDR3 DNA reads as TGTGCCAGCAGTGGGCTGACAGGGGCTGGATCCGGGGAGCTGTTTTTT. Translation: CASSGLTGAGSGELFF.

The chain combines TRBV5-1 with TRBJ1-1; 11 bases are shared with TRBD1. Germline trimming cut 3 bases from V and 5 bases from J; bases unmatched to any gene: 3. The germline CDR1 and CDR2 sequences are SGHRS and YFSETQ. This CDR3 is 14 amino acids long. CDR3 region: CASSSGQGVTEAFF. The CDR3 DNA reads as TGCGCCAGCAGCTCGGGACAGGGGGTTACTGAAGCTTTCTTT.

The chain uses TRBV19 and TRBJ2-6; D possibly corresponds to TRBD1 (6 bases). The CDR3 has 12 residues. Germline CDR1 and CDR2: LNHDA and SQIVND (reference sequence). Trimming removed 7 bases from V and 10 bases from J, with 11 bases in between. Written as DNA, the CDR3 is TGTGCCAGTACTCAGGGGTCGAACGTCCTGACTTTC. This sequence encodes CASTQGSNVLTF.

V and J are TRBV27 and TRBJ2-7; D is perhaps TRBD2 (5 bases). Trimming pared 3 bases from V and 3 bases from J, leaving 12 bases between. CDR1 MNHEY and CDR2 SMNVEV come from the germline V gene (reference sequence). The CDR3 consists of 14 residues. CDR3 nucleotide sequence: TGTGCCAGCAGTTTGGAGGCGCAACACTACGAGCAGTACTTC. Translated, it gives CASSLEAQHYEQYF.

The CDR3 DNA is TGCGCCAGCAGCCCCGGACAGCAGATCTATGGCTACACCTTC. Its protein product is CASSPGQQIYGYTF. V and J are TRBV4-1 and TRBJ1-2, with a weak D call TRBD1 (6 bases). V dropped 4 bases and J dropped 4 bases, with 13 bases sitting between them. The CDR3 runs to 14 residues. Germline V gives CDR1 MGHRA, CDR2 YSYEKL.

J is TRBJ2-5 and V is TRBV15; D is possibly TRBD1 (5 bases). The CDR3 extends over 16 amino acids. Germline CDR1 is LNHNV and CDR2 is YYDKDF (reference sequence). The ends were cut back, 1 base at V and 4 bases at J, with 16 bases in the middle. CDR3 in amino acids: CATSRAMQGTIETQYF. CDR3 sequence (DNA): TGTGCCACCAGCAGAGCAATGCAGGGAACGATAGAGACCCAGTACTTC.

The CDR3 spells CASSVQDRDTDTQYF. CDR3 DNA sequence: TGTGCCAGCAGTGTCCAGGACAGAGACACAGATACGCAGTATTTT. The chain carries TRBV2 and TRBJ2-3, with a possible D match to TRBD1 (6 bases). CDR1 SNHLY and CDR2 FYNNEI come from the germline V gene. The CDR3 consists of 15 residues. Trimming pared 4 bases from V and 2 bases from J, leaving 13 bases between. Drawing the rest from reference TRBV2 and TRBJ2-3, the complete variable domain is EPEVTQTPSHQVTQMGQEVILRCVPISNHLYFYWYRQILGQKVEFLVSFYNNEISEKSEIFDDQFSVERPDGSNFTLKIRSTKLEDSAMYFCASSVQDRDTDTQYFGPGTRLTVL.

The chain recombines TRBV28 with TRBJ1-2; 8 bases agree with TRBD1. V lost 5 bases and J lost 3; bases outside the gene matches: 5. Germline lookup yields CDR1 MDHEN and CDR2 SYDVKM. The CDR3 has 14 amino acids. CDR3 protein: CASSPSTGDYGYTF. The DNA for the CDR3 is TGTGCCAGCAGTCCCTCGACAGGGGACTATGGCTACACCTTC.

The chain has TRBV19 and TRBJ1-1; 7 nucleotides match TRBD1. Germline lookup yields CDR1 LNHDA and CDR2 SQIVND (reference sequence). Trimming at V came to 7 bases and at J to 4 bases, leaving 18 bases not matched to a gene. This CDR3 is 17 amino acids long. The CDR3 DNA reads TGTGCCAGTATTAGGGACAGTGGGGCCAGTTGGCTCACTGAAGCTTTCTTT. Encoded protein: CASIRDSGASWLTEAFF.

The CDR3 coding sequence is TGTGCCAGCAGCTTCGGACTAGCGGCCTACAATGAGCAGTTCTTC. Its translation: CASSFGLAAYNEQFF. The gene calls are TRBV7-2 and TRBJ2-1; TRBD2 matches 10 bases. The V gene end was trimmed by 3 bases and the J gene end by 2 bases; junction bases not matched to a gene: 1. There are 15 residues in the CDR3. The germline CDR1 and CDR2 sequences are SGHTA and FQGNSA.

The genes are TRBV5-4 and TRBJ2-3, with D perhaps TRBD1 (5 bases). The CDR3 sequence is 17 residues long. Germline lookup yields CDR1 SGHNT and CDR2 YYREEE (reference sequence). V lost 0 bases and J 3 bases, leaving 17 bases between the germline ends. The CDR3 spells CASSLGGSRAMTDTQYF. In DNA, the CDR3 is TGTGCCAGCAGCTTGGGGGGAAGCAGGGCGATGACAGATACGCAGTATTTT.

The chain joins TRBV4-2 to TRBJ1-2; no clear D gene. The CDR3 has 14 residues. Germline V gene sequence: CDR1 LGHNA, CDR2 YNFKEQ. The germline V and J ends were trimmed by 4 bases and 0 bases, with 9 bases remaining between them. The CDR3 is CASSLLGTNYGYTF. The CDR3 coding sequence is TGTGCCAGCAGCCTCCTAGGAACTAACTATGGCTACACCTTC.

V is TRBV7-9 and J is TRBJ2-1, with D possibly TRBD2 on 5 matching bases. The CDR3 runs to 15 residues. The V end lost 1 base, the J end lost 6 bases, and 13 bases lay between the germline ends. Germline-derived CDR1 and CDR2 are SEHNR and FQNEAQ (reference sequence). This chain's CDR3 is CASSLGESGSNEQFF. CDR3 nucleotide sequence: TGTGCCAGCAGCTTAGGGGAGTCTGGAAGCAATGAGCAGTTCTTC.

The genes are TRBV9 and TRBJ1-1, with 7 bases matching TRBD1. Trimming at V came to 0 bases and at J to 2 bases, leaving 7 bases not matched to a gene. The length of the CDR3 is 16 residues. CDR1 and CDR2 from the germline V gene are SGDLS and YYNGEE. CDR3 bases: TGTGCCAGCAGCGTAGGACATAGACAGGGAAACACTGAAGCTTTCTTT. As protein: CASSVGHRQGNTEAFF.

The J gene is TRBJ2-2, the V gene TRBV11-2, with 9 bases aligning to TRBD2. The CDR3 runs to 16 residues. From germline, CDR1 is SGHAT and CDR2 FQNNGV. Unmatched junction bases numbered 2, after V lost 3 bases and J lost 0 bases. CDR3: CASSFVAGANTGELFF. The CDR3 nucleotides are TGTGCCAGCAGCTTCGTAGCGGGAGCGAACACCGGGGAGCTGTTTTTT.

V gene TRBV2 combines with J gene TRBJ1-3; D is uncertain. There are 11 residues in the CDR3. V gave up 7 bases and J gave up 4 bases, with 5 bases separating them. Germline assignment: CDR1 SNHLY and CDR2 FYNNEI. CDR3: CASNGGNTIYF. In DNA, the CDR3 is TGTGCCAGCAACGGGGGAAACACCATATATTTT. The variable domain in full, completed from reference TRBV2 and TRBJ1-3, reads EPEVTQTPSHQVTQMGQEVILRCVPISNHLYFYWYRQILGQKVEFLVSFYNNEISEKSEIFDDQFSVERPDGSNFTLKIRSTKLEDSAMYFCASNGGNTIYFGEGSWLTVV.

The chain recombines TRBV14 with TRBJ2-5; 8 nucleotides match TRBD2. Germline CDR1 reads SGHDN; CDR2 reads FVKESK. After removal of 4 bases from V and 3 bases from J, the junction contained 10 bases not matched to a gene. The CDR3 is made up of 16 amino acids. The CDR3 DNA follows: TGTGCCAGCAGCCTCCTAAGCGGGAGAATCGAAGAGACCCAGTACTTC. It is translated as CASSLLSGRIEETQYF.

This sequence joins TRBV29-1 and TRBJ2-2, with 12 positions matching TRBD1. Trimming took 6 bases from V and 7 from J; bases not matched to a gene: 3. Germline CDR1 is SQVTM and CDR2 is ANQGSEA. This CDR3 contains 13 residues. CDR3 coding DNA: TGCAGCGTAGGGACAGGGGGCTTCGGGGAGCTGTTTTTT. It codes for CSVGTGGFGELFF.

V and J are TRBV10-1 and TRBJ1-2; perhaps TRBD1 as D (5 bases). V lost 3 bases and J lost 8, with 19 bases in between. The CDR3 consists of 15 residues. Germline assignment: CDR1 WNHNN and CDR2 SYGVQD (reference sequence). Here the CDR3 reads CASSEGRDRAGGYTF. The CDR3 DNA reads TGCGCCAGCAGTGAAGGGCGCGACAGAGCTGGGGGCTACACCTTC.

V is TRBV28 and J is TRBJ2-1, with TRBD1 as a possible D gene (6 bases). CDR3 length: 14 amino acids. Germline loops: CDR1 MDHEN, CDR2 SYDVKM. The germline V and J ends were trimmed by 5 bases and 7 bases, with 15 bases remaining between them. CDR3 bases: TGTGCCAGCAGTCCATTCGGACAGACGAATGAGCAGTTCTTC. Amino acid sequence: CASSPFGQTNEQFF.

The chain combines TRBV7-9 with TRBJ1-2; 7 bases are shared with TRBD1. Per the germline V gene, CDR1 is SEHNR and CDR2 is FQNEAQ (reference sequence). CDR3 length equals 16 residues. J was trimmed by 5 bases and V by 2 bases; bases with no gene match: 11. CDR3 nucleotide sequence: TGTGCCAGCAGCTTATCCCTGGACAGGAGGGGTTATGGCTACACCTTC. Encoded protein: CASSLSLDRRGYGYTF. The full variable domain, completed using reference TRBV7-9 and TRBJ1-2, is DTGVSQNPRHKITKRGQNVTFRCDPISEHNRLYWYRQTLGQGPEFLTYFQNEAQLEKSRLLSDRFSAERPKGSFSTLEIQRTEQGDSAMYLCASSLSLDRRGYGYTFGSGTRLTVV.

V usage is TRBV11-2 and J usage is TRBJ2-2; 9 bases agree with TRBD2. V was clipped by 4 bases and J by 1 base; unmatched bases: 4. The germline V gene has CDR1 SGHAT and CDR2 FQNNGV. CDR3 size: 16 residues. The CDR3 loop is CASSSLAGENTGELFF. Written as DNA, the CDR3 is TGTGCCAGCAGCTCCTTAGCGGGAGAGAACACCGGGGAGCTGTTTTTT.

V and J are TRBV19 and TRBJ1-3; 8 bases line up with TRBD1. Germline V CDR1 and CDR2: LNHDA, SQIVND (reference sequence). The CDR3 runs to 15 residues. V shed 5 bases and J 0 bases; nucleotides not matched to a gene: 3. CDR3 loop: CASSRDRGSGNTIYF. The CDR3, as DNA: TGTGCCAGTAGTCGCGACAGGGGCTCTGGAAACACCATATATTTT.

The rearrangement uses TRBV4-3 and TRBJ2-2, with D possibly TRBD1 on 5 matching bases. This CDR3 has 15 amino acids. Trimming pared 4 bases from V and 0 bases from J, leaving 9 bases between. Germline CDR1 LGHNA, CDR2 YSLEER. The CDR3 DNA is TGCGCCAGCAGCCTCAGGGCCGCGAACACCGGGGAGCTGTTTTTT. Translation gives CASSLRAANTGELFF.

The rearrangement uses TRBV19 and TRBJ2-7; a weak D match, TRBD2 (5 bases). The germline V gene encodes CDR1 LNHDA and CDR2 SQIVND (reference sequence). CDR3 size: 12 residues. V was pared by 4 bases and J by 7 bases, with 11 bases between. CDR3 in amino acids: CASSTFPGEQYF. CDR3 nucleotides: TGTGCCAGTAGTACCTTCCCGGGAGAGCAGTACTTC.

V usage is TRBV27 and J usage is TRBJ2-3; 7 bases map to TRBD2. The CDR3 contains 15 residues. V lost 6 bases to trimming and J lost 4 bases; unmatched junction nucleotides: 10. Germline assignment: CDR1 MNHEY and CDR2 SMNVEV (reference sequence). The CDR3 sequence is CASRSLGGLADTQYF. Written as DNA, the CDR3 is TGTGCCAGCAGGTCCCTGGGGGGGTTGGCAGATACGCAGTATTTT.